This is a list of T cell receptor beta chains from one sample in a study of cytomegalovirus exposure and HLA in healthy donors. Assay used: immunoSEQ multiplex PCR; TCRdb lists only in-frame clones, some missing. Altogether about 180,000 clones are present, about three quarters being singletons, with the ten largest covering 4.5% to 6%. The sequenced material came from PBMCs. Receptors were obtained from a man between 35 and 55 years old in good health and CMV-seronegative. CDR3s include the opening cysteine and the closing phenylalanine or tryptophan. D genes are given only for firm matches. The listing skips clone size in some rows; elsewhere it reads once, few, many or a size class.

TRBV4-3	TRBJ2-1	-	TRBD1	TGCGCCAGCAGCCGAGGGACAGGGGAAGCGTCCTACAATGAGCAGTTCTTC	CASSRGTGEASYNEQFF
TRBV7-2	TRBJ1-4	-	-	TGTGCCAGCAGCCCGACCTACAGTTCAAATGAAAAACTGTTTTTT	CASSPTYSSNEKLFF
TRBV18	TRBJ1-4	-	-	TGTGCCAGCTCACCACCGGGCAGGGGAAATGAAAAACTGTTTTTT	CASSPPGRGNEKLFF
TRBV11-2	TRBJ1-6	-	TRBD1	TGTGCCAGCAGCTCTCAGGGGGACTCACCCCTCCACTTT	CASSSQGDSPLHF
TRBV9	TRBJ1-2	-	-	TGTGCCAGCAGCGTATCCTCTCGCTCGGCCCTAGATGGCTACACCTTC	CASSVSSRSALDGYTF
TRBV30	TRBJ2-2	few	TRBD2	TGTGCCTGGAGACTAGCGGGGGGGCGGACCGGGGAGCTGTTTTTT	CAWRLAGGRTGELFF
TRBV7-6	TRBJ2-5	-	TRBD1	TGTGCCAGCAGCTTAGAGGGACAGGCAGAGACCCAGTACTTC	CASSLEGQAETQYF
TRBV10-3	TRBJ1-2	-	TRBD1	TGTGCCATCAGTGCGGGACAGGTGCTTGACTATGGCTACACCTTC	CAISAGQVLDYGYTF
TRBV9	TRBJ2-3	once	TRBD2	TGTGCCAGCAGCGCTGGGACTAGCGGTCTTTCTAGCACAGATACGCAGTATTTT	CASSAGTSGLSSTDTQYF
TRBV5-1	TRBJ1-1	-	TRBD1	TGCGCCAGCAAGCCGGGACAGGGGGCGTTGGGCACTGAAGCTTTCTTT	CASKPGQGALGTEAFF
TRBV5-3	TRBJ2-7	-	TRBD1	TGTGCCAGGAGGACAGGGGGTCCCTACGAGCAGTACTTC	CARRTGGPYEQYF
TRBV7-9	TRBJ2-1	few	TRBD1	TGTGCCAGCAGCCCCAGGGACAGGGTCTACAATGAGCAGTTCTTC	CASSPRDRVYNEQFF
TRBV5-6	TRBJ2-5	once	TRBD2	TGTGCCAGCAGCCTACCGGGACTAGCGGGGGTGTACCAAGAGACCCAGTACTTC	CASSLPGLAGVYQETQYF
TRBV19	TRBJ2-3	-	TRBD2	TGTGCCAGTAGTAGACTAGCGGGAGGAGCAGATACGCAGTATTTT	CASSRLAGGADTQYF
TRBV5-1	TRBJ2-7	-	TRBD1	TGCGCCAGCAGCCCCGGGACAGGTACTTACGAGCAGTACTTC	CASSPGTGTYEQYF
TRBV27	TRBJ1-4	-	TRBD1	TGTGCCAGCCGGACAGGGCTTTTTGCAACTAATGAAAAACTGTTTTTT	CASRTGLFATNEKLFF
TRBV5-6	TRBJ2-7	-	TRBD1	TGTGCCAGCAGCTTTCTGACAGGGGGGGGAGAGCAGTACTTC	CASSFLTGGGEQYF
TRBV7-3	TRBJ2-7	-	-	TGTGCCAGCAGGTCGGGCAGGGGACCTCAAGAGCAGTACTTC	CASRSGRGPQEQYF
TRBV18	TRBJ2-7	once	-	TGTGCCAGCTCACCACCCTCCAGGGTGGGGAACTACGAGCAGTACTTC	CASSPPSRVGNYEQYF
TRBV4-3	TRBJ2-3	-	-	TGCGCCAGCAGCCAAGCTACAGATACGCAGTATTTT	CASSQATDTQYF
TRBV7-2	TRBJ1-1	-	-	TGTGCCAGCAGCTTAGTGGGGGGTGGGGGCACTGAAGCTTTCTTT	CASSLVGGGGTEAFF
TRBV19	TRBJ2-3	-	TRBD2	TGTGCCAGTCAACTAGCGGGGGGGAGCACAGATACGCAGTATTTT	CASQLAGGSTDTQYF
TRBV7-2	TRBJ2-3	-	TRBD1	TGTGCCAGCAGCTCGGGACAGGTTTGGACAGATACGCAGTATTTT	CASSSGQVWTDTQYF